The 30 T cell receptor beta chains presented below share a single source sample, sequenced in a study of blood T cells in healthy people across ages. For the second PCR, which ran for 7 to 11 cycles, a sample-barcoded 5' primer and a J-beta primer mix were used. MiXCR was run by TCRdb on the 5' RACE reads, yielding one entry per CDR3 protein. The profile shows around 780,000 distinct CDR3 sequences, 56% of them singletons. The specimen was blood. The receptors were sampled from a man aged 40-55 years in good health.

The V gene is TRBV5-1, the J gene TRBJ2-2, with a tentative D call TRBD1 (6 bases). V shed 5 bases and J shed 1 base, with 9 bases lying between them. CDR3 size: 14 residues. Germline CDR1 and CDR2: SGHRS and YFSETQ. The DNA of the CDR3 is TGCGCCAGCAGACGGGGACAGAACACCGGGGAGCTGTTTTTT. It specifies CASRRGQNTGELFF.

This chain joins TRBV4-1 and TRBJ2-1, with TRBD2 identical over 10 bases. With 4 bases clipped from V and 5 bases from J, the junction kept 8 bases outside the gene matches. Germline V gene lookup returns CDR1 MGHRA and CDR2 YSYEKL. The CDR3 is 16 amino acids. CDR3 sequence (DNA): TGCGCCAGCAGCCGCCTACTAGCGGGGACCAACAATGAGCAGTTCTTC. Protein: CASSRLLAGTNNEQFF.

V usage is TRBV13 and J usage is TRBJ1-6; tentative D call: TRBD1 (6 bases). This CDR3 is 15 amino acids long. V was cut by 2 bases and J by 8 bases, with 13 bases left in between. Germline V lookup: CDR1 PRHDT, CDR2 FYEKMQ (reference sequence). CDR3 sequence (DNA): TGTGCCAGCAGCTTATATGGGGACATGCATTCACCCCTCCACTTT. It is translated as CASSLYGDMHSPLHF.

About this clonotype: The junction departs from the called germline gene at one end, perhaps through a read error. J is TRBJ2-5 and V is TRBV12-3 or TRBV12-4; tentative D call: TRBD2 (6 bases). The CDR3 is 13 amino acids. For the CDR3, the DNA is TGTACCAGCAGTTTGGGACTCCAAGAGACCCAGTACTTC. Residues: CTSSLGLQETQYF.

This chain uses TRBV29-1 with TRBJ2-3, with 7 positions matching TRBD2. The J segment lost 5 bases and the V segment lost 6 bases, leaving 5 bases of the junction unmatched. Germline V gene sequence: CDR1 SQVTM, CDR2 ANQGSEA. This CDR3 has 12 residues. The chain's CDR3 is CSVRLAIDTQYF. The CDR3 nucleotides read TGCAGCGTGAGACTAGCTATAGATACGCAGTATTTT.

The CDR3: CASGLVQGGRGNQPQHF. The CDR3 nucleotides are TGTGCTAGTGGTTTGGTACAGGGAGGAAGGGGTAATCAGCCCCAGCATTTT. The chain carries TRBV12-5 and TRBJ1-5; weak D call: TRBD1 (6 bases). This CDR3 has 17 amino acids. Germline CDR1 is LGHNT and CDR2 is FRNRAP. The V end lost 0 bases, the J end lost 4 bases, and 16 bases lay between the germline ends.

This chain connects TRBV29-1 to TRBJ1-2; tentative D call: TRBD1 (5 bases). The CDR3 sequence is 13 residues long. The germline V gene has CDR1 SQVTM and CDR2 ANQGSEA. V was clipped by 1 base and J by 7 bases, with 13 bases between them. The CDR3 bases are TGCAGCGTTGAAGTGTTGGGGCGGGGTGGCTACACCTTC. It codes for CSVEVLGRGGYTF. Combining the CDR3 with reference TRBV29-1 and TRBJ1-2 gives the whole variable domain SAVISQKPSRDICQRGTSLTIQCQVDSQVTMMFWYRQQPGQSLTLIATANQGSEATYESGFVIDKFPISRPNLTFSTLTVSNMSPEDSSIYLCSVEVLGRGGYTFGSGTRLTVV.

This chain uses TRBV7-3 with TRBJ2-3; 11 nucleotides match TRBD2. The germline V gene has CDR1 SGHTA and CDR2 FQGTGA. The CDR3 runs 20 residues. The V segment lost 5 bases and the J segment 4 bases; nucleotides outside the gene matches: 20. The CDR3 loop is CASSLITARPGLAESDTQYF. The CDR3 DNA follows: TGTGCCAGCAGCCTTATAACAGCACGACCGGGACTAGCGGAATCAGATACGCAGTATTTT.

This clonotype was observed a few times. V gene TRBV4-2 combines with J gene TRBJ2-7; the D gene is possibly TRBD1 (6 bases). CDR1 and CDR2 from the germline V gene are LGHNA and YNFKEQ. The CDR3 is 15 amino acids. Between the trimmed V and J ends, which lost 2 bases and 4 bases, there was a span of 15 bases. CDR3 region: CASSQSPDRSYEQYF. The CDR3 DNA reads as TGTGCCAGCAGCCAATCACCCGACAGGTCTTACGAGCAGTACTTC.

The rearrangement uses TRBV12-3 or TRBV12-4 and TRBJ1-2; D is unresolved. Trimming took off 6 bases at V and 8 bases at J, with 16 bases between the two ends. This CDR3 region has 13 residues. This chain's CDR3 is CASSPTIGPGYTF. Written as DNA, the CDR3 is TGTGCCAGCAGCCCAACGATAGGCCCCGGCTACACCTTC.

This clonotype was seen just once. The CDR3 region has the DNA TGCAGTGCTAGTACCGGGACAGTCTATGGCTACACCTTC. This encodes CSASTGTVYGYTF. This chain uses TRBV20-1 with TRBJ1-2; 7 positions match TRBD1. Germline V lookup: CDR1 DFQATT, CDR2 SNEGSKA (reference sequence). The CDR3 sequence is 13 residues long. The V gene end was trimmed by 3 bases and the J gene end by 4 bases; junction bases not matched to a gene: 5.

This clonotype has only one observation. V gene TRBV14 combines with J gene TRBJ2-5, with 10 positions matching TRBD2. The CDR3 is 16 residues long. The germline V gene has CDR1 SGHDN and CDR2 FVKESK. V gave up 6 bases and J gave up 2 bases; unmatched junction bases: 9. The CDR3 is CASRATSGMRQETQYF. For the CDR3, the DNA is TGTGCCAGCAGGGCAACTAGCGGGATGAGACAAGAGACCCAGTACTTC.

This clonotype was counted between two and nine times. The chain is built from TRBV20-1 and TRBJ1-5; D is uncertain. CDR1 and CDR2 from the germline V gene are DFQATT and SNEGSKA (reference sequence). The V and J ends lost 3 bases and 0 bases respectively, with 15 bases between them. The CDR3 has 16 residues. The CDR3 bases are TGCAGTGCTAGTCCTCTTGACGGGGATAGCAATCAGCCCCAGCATTTT. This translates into CSASPLDGDSNQPQHF.

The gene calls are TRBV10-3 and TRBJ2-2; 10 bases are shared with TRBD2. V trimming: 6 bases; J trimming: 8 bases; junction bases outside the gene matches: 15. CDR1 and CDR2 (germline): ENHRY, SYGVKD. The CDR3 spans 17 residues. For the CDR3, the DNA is TGTGCCATCAGGGATATGGTTTCTAGCGGGAGCCCGGGGGAGCTGTTTTTT. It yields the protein CAIRDMVSSGSPGELFF.

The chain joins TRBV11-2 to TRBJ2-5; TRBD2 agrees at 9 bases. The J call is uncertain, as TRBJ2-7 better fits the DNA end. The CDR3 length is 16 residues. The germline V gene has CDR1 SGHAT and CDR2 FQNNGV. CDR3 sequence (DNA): TGTGCCAGCAGCTTAGTTGGTAGCGGGGGTATCGACGAGCAGTACTTC. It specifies CASSLVGSGGIDEQYF.

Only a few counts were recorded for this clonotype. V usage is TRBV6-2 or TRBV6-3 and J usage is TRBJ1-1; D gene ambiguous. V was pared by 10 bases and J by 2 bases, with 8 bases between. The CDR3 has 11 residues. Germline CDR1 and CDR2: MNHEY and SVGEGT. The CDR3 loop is CATLLNTEAFF. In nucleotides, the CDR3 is TGTGCCACCCTCCTAAACACTGAAGCTTTCTTT.

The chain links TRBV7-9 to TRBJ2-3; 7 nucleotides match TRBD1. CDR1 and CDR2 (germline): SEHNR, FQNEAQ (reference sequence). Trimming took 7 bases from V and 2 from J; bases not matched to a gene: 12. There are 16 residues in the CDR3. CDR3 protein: CASNRIGQGVTDTQYF. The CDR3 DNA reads TGTGCCAGCAACAGGATAGGGCAGGGGGTCACAGATACGCAGTATTTT.

CDR3 in amino acids: CASSLGVAGGSGETQYF. CDR3 nucleotide sequence: TGTGCCAGCAGTTTAGGGGTAGCGGGGGGCTCCGGTGAAACCCAGTACTTC. The V and J genes are TRBV12-3 or TRBV12-4 and TRBJ2-7, with TRBD2 identical over 10 bases. The ends lost 1 base at V and 10 bases at J; junction bases unmatched: 16. The CDR3 has 17 amino acids.

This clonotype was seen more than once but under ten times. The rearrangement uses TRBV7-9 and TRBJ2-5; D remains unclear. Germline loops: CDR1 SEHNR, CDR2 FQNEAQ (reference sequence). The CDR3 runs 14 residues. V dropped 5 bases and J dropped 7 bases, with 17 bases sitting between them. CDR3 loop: CASSPPEQIRTQYF. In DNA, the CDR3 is TGTGCCAGCAGCCCACCCGAGCAAATAAGGACCCAGTACTTC.

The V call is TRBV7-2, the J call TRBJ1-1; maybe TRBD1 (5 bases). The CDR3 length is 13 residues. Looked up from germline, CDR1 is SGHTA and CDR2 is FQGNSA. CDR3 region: CASTLRGDTEAFF. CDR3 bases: TGTGCGAGTACCTTGAGGGGTGACACTGAAGCTTTCTTT.

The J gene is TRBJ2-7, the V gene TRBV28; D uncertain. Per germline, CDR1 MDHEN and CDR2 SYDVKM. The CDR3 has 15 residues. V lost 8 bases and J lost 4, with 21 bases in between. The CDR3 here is CASSQGARRDYEQYF. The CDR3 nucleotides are TGTGCCAGCTCCCAAGGAGCCCGAAGAGATTACGAGCAGTACTTC.

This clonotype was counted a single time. The CDR3 sequence: CASSLPGGMGEKLFF. The CDR3 coding sequence is TGTGCCAGCAGCCTCCCCGGGGGAATGGGTGAAAAACTGTTTTTT. The chain couples TRBV7-2 to TRBJ1-4; TRBD1 is a possible D gene (5 bases). Trimming stripped 5 bases from V and 7 bases from J, with 17 bases between. CDR3 size: 15 residues. Germline V gene sequence: CDR1 SGHTA, CDR2 FQGNSA. Variable domain in full (rest from reference TRBV7-2 and TRBJ1-4): GAGVSQSPSNKVTEKGKDVELRCDPISGHTALYWYRQSLGQGLEFLIYFQGNSAPDKSGLPSDRFSAERTGGSVSTLTIQRTQQEDSAVYLCASSLPGGMGEKLFFGSGTQLSVL.

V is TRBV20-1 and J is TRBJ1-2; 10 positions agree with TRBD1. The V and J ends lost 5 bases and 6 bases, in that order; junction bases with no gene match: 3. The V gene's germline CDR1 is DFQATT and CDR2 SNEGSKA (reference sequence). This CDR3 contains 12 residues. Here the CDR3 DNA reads TGCAGTGCTGGACAGGGGGATAATGGCTACACCTTC. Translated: CSAGQGDNGYTF.

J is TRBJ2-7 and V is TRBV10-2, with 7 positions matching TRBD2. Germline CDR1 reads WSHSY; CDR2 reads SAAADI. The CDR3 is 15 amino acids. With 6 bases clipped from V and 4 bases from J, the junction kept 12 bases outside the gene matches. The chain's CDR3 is CASRGTMASVYEQYF. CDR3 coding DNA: TGCGCCAGCAGGGGGACTATGGCCTCCGTTTACGAGCAGTACTTC.

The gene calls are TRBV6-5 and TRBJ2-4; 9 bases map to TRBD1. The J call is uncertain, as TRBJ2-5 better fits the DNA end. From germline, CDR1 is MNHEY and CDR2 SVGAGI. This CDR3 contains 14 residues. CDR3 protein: CASSTGTGKQTQYF. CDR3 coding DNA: TGTGCCAGCAGTACCGGGACAGGGAAGCAGACCCAGTACTTC.

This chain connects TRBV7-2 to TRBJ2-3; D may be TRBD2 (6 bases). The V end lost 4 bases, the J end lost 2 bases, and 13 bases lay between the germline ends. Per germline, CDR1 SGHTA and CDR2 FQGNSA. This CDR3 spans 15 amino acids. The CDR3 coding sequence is TGTGCCAGCAGCTCCAAAGCGGGCCCCACAGATACGCAGTATTTT. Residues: CASSSKAGPTDTQYF.

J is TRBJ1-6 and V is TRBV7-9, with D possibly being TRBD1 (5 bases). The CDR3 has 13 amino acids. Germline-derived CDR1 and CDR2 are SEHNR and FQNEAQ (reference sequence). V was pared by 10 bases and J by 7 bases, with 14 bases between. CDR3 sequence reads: CANSRGGNSPLHF. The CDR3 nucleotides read TGTGCCAACTCCCGGGGCGGCAATTCACCCCTCCACTTT.

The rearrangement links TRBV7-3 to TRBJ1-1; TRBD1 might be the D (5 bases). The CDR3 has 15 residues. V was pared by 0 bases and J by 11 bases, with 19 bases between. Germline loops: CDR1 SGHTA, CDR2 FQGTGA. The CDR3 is CASSLTGGRLEVAFF. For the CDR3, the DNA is TGTGCCAGCAGCTTAACGGGGGGACGTCTAGAAGTCGCTTTCTTT.

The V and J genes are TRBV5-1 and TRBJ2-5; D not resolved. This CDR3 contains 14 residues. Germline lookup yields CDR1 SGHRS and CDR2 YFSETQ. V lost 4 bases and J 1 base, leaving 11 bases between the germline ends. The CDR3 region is CASSLENPQETQYF. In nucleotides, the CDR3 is TGCGCCAGCAGCCTGGAGAACCCCCAAGAGACCCAGTACTTC.

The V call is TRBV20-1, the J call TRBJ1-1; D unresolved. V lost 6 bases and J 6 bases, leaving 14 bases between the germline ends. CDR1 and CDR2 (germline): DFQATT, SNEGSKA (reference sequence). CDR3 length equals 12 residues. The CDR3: CSANRVFAEAFF. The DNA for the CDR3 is TGCAGTGCGAATAGGGTCTTCGCTGAAGCTTTCTTT.